Only a few counts were recorded for the clone carrying this TCR beta chain. Its antigen remains unknown. This entry belongs to a study of T-cell memory formation after mild COVID-19. General study points: Pre-infection memory held some responding clones, suggesting pre-existing cross-reactive T cells responded.

Using constant-segment primers, 5'RACE produced TCR alpha and TCR beta cDNA libraries carrying sample barcodes and UMIs. TCRdb used MiXCR to reprocess the 5' RACE reads, holding one entry per CDR3 protein. The table shows 300,000 to 400,000 distinct CDR3 sequences, with 15% occurring only once. The CDR3 covers 13 residues. Trimming removed 6 bases at V and 5 bases at J, with 10 bases between. Germline loops: CDR1 SGHDN, CDR2 FVKESK. The chain couples TRBV14 to TRBJ2-2; no reliable D call. This clonotype was sampled from a man aged 18-30 years who had mild COVID-19 (a few samples of this study predate the infection). Cell type and time point are not known. The sample consisted of PBMCs or a T cell subset sorted from them (not recorded which). CDR3 residues: CASSPTVTGELFF. CDR3 in DNA: TGTGCCAGCAGTCCTACTGTAACCGGGGAGCTGTTTTTT. Together with reference TRBV14 and TRBJ2-2, the CDR3 gives the full variable domain: EAGVTQFPSHSVIEKGQTVTLRCDPISGHDNLYWYRRVMGKEIKFLLHFVKESKQDESGMPNNRFLAERTGGTYSTLKVQPAELEDSGVYFCASSPTVTGELFFGEGSRLTVL.